The clone carrying this T cell receptor (beta chain) was seen just once. CDR1 LNHDA and CDR2 SQIVND come from the germline V gene (reference sequence). The CDR3 covers 18 residues. Trimming left V 6 bases short and J 10 bases short, with 28 bases between. Authors' processing steps: How many nucleated cells were present was estimated from reference gene primer amplification. Generated by immunoSEQ multiplex PCR, the TCRdb table keeps only in-frame clones and is missing some. V and J calls and clone size are given by that table; D and trimming were obtained from the DNA. The sample holds 200,000 to 250,000 clones, approximately 86% seen once. These data belong to a study of blood T cell repertoires in COVID-19. Study overall: From the United States, Italy and Spain came samples of acute and convalescent COVID-19. PBMCs, B-cell-depleted T cells, or T cells provided the cDNA or gDNA that made up the material.

This chain uses TRBV19 with TRBJ1-6; D possibly corresponds to TRBD1 (6 bases). This TCR was sampled from a woman older than 75 with acute or convalescent COVID-19. The specimen was peripheral blood. The CDR3 spells CASSDRKGRTVFPSPLHF. DNA of the CDR3: TGTGCCAGTAGCGATCGAAAAGGCCGGACAGTCTTTCCGTCACCCCTCCACTTT. The variable domain in full, with the rest retrieved from reference TRBV19 and TRBJ1-6, is DGGITQSPKYLFRKEGQNVTLSCEQNLNHDAMYWYRQDPGQGLRLIYYSQIVNDFQKGDIAEGYSVSREKKESFPLTVTSAQKNPTAFYLCASSDRKGRTVFPSPLHFGNGTRLTVT.